Listed here are 10 T cell receptor beta chains from one sample, sequenced in a study of blood T cells in healthy people across ages (dated by TCRdb to 2015 to 2017). The library was generated by 5' RACE. Sequencing used an Illumina HiSeq 2500. A second PCR of about 6 to 12 cycles was run with a J-beta primer mix and a sample-barcoded 5' primer. In TCRdb, the public reads were trimmed at Q25 with fastp and aligned with MiXCR, with productive beta chains retained. Rows with a matching CDR3 protein are joined into one entry that keeps the most common DNA and genes. This sample is represented by 800,000 to 900,000 distinct CDR3 sequences; 62% of them were singletons. The top ten clones comprise 25% to 30% of the sample. Material: blood. The receptors here all came from a man aged 30 to 39 in good health.

This clonotype was recorded only once. The chain couples TRBV29-1 to TRBJ2-1; possibly TRBD2 for D (7 bases). Germline V gene lookup returns CDR1 SQVTM and CDR2 ANQGSEA. This CDR3 is 15 amino acids long. V was cut by 1 base and J by 6 bases, with 16 bases left in between. This CDR3 reads CSVEGRGGAVNEQFF. The CDR3 bases are TGCAGCGTTGAAGGGAGGGGGGGTGCCGTCAATGAGCAGTTCTTC.

Remarks on this clonotype: One junction end disagrees with the germline gene, perhaps due to a read error. The rearrangement links TRBV6-2 or TRBV6-3 to TRBJ1-5; maybe TRBD1 (6 bases). CDR1 and CDR2 (germline): MNHEY, SVGEGT. There are 17 residues in the CDR3. The CDR3 DNA follows: TGTGCCAGCAGAACCGGGACAAAGGATTGGGGCAATCAGCCTCAGCATTTT. Translated: CASRTGTKDWGNQPQHF.

The chain is built from TRBV7-9 and TRBJ2-4; weak D call: TRBD1 (6 bases). The J call is uncertain, as TRBJ2-7 better fits the DNA end. CDR3 size: 15 residues. CDR1 and CDR2 from the germline V gene are SEHNR and FQNEAQ (reference sequence). The CDR3 reads CASSSMRTAPYEQYF. DNA of the CDR3: TGTGCCAGCAGCTCAATGAGGACAGCACCCTACGAGCAGTACTTC.

For this clonotype: One end of the junction varies from germline; a read error may be responsible. The chain couples TRBV27 to TRBJ2-3, with D perhaps matching TRBD2 (5 bases). The germline CDR1 and CDR2 sequences are MNHEY and SMNVEV (reference sequence). This CDR3 has 14 amino acids. The DNA of the CDR3 is TGTGCCAGCAGCTGGACGGGGAGCACAGATACGGAGTATTTT. Its protein is CASSWTGSTDTEYF.

The chain employs TRBV12-3 or TRBV12-4 and TRBJ1-2, with D tentatively TRBD1 (5 bases). Trimming removed 8 bases at V and 1 base at J, with 8 bases between. The CDR3 runs to 12 residues. The DNA of the CDR3 is TGTGCCAGCGCGGGGGGTAACTATGGCTACACCTTC. Translation: CASAGGNYGYTF.

The chain is built from TRBV12-3 or TRBV12-4 and TRBJ2-3, with unresolved D. Trimming removed 7 bases from V and 13 bases from J, with 21 bases in between. The CDR3 loop spans 13 amino acids. Written as DNA, the CDR3 is TGTGCCAGCATCACCCGGCCCGGAACGCCTAAGTATTTT. Amino acid sequence: CASITRPGTPKYF.

V gene TRBV29-1 combines with J gene TRBJ2-1; D may be TRBD1 (5 bases). Trimming took off 0 bases at V and 0 bases at J, with 12 bases between the two ends. The CDR3 consists of 16 residues. The germline V gene encodes CDR1 SQVTM and CDR2 ANQGSEA. DNA of the CDR3: TGCAGCGTTGAAGATCAGGGCCGGAGCTCCTACAATGAGCAGTTCTTC. It codes for CSVEDQGRSSYNEQFF.

V usage is TRBV4-2 and J usage is TRBJ2-7, with D possibly matching TRBD1 (5 bases). CDR1 is LGHNA, CDR2 YNFKEQ, per germline. There are 13 residues in the CDR3. Trimming cost V 0 bases and J 11 bases, with 14 bases left between them. CDR3 in amino acids: CASSQDIGENKYF. DNA for the CDR3: TGTGCCAGCAGCCAAGATATAGGGGAAAACAAGTACTTC.

This chain uses TRBV10-3 with TRBJ1-5, with 11 bases that match TRBD1. CDR1 is ENHRY and CDR2 is SYGVKD in the germline V gene. The CDR3 has 17 residues. V lost 0 bases and J lost 4; bases outside the gene matches: 5. The CDR3, as DNA: TGTGCCATCAGTGAGTCCCTGGGACAGGGGGGTAATCAGCCCCAGCATTTT. Encoded protein: CAISESLGQGGNQPQHF.

This clonotype appeared once. This chain joins TRBV19 and TRBJ1-1, with 8 bases lining up with TRBD1. CDR3 size: 14 residues. The V gene's germline CDR1 is LNHDA and CDR2 SQIVND (reference sequence). V was pared by 7 bases and J by 7 bases, with 11 bases of the junction left unmatched. CDR3 DNA sequence: TGTGCCAGTATTGAGGACAGGGAGGGGGGTGAAGCTTTCTTT. Translated, it gives CASIEDREGGEAFF.